The present T cell receptor (beta chain) was sequenced within a study of cytomegalovirus exposure and HLA in healthy donors. Study results and limitations: The study found most TCR sequences rare, yet found some public TCRs in many donors.

The donors were part of the validation cohort of over a hundred subjects. That cohort was separate from the first cohort, which comprised about 670 subjects. There are 16 residues in the CDR3. V lost 0 bases to trimming and J lost 4 bases; unmatched junction nucleotides: 6. The germline CDR1 and CDR2 sequences are MNHNY and SVGAGI (reference sequence). Details on this clone: The antigen is unknown.

The protocol was immunoSEQ multiplex PCR, while the TCRdb copy is restricted to in-frame clones and leaves out a portion. This sample has roughly 180,000 clones, with roughly 84% found just once. What was sequenced was PBMCs. The chain joins TRBV6-6 to TRBJ2-7; 10 positions match TRBD2. The TCR was taken from a man younger than 35 in good health and CMV-seropositive. The CDR3 spells CASSYSPLAGAYEQYF. The CDR3 nucleotides are TGTGCCAGCAGTTACTCCCCCCTAGCGGGAGCTTACGAGCAGTACTTC.